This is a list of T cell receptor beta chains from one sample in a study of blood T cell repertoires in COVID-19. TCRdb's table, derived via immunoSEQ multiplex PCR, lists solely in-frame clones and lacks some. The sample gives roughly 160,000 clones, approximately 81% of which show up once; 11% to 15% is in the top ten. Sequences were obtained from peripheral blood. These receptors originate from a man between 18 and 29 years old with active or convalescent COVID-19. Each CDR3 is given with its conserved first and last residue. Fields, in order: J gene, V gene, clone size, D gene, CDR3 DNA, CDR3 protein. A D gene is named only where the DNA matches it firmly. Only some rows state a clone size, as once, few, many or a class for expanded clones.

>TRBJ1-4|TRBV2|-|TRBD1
TGTGCCAGACAGGGGACTAATGAAAAACTGTTTTTT
CARQGTNEKLFF
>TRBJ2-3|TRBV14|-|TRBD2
TGTGCCAGCAGTATCCTAGGAGCGGGGTACACAGATACGCAGTATTTT
CASSILGAGYTDTQYF
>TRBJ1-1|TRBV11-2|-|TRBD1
TGTGCCAGCAGCCTCCGACAGGGGGCCACTGAAGCTTTCTTT
CASSLRQGATEAFF
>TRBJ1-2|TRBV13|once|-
TGTGCCAGCAGCTTAGGGACAGAGCACTATGGCTACACCTTC
CASSLGTEHYGYTF
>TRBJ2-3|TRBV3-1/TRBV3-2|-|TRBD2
TGTGCCAGCAGCCAAGTCCAGCGGGGTACGCAGTATTTT
CASSQVQRGTQYF
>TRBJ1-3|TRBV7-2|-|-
TGTGCCAGCAGCTTACAAATTGGCGGGCCTGGAAACACCATATATTTT
CASSLQIGGPGNTIYF
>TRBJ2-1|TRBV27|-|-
TGTGCCAGCAGTCCACCAACCACGACAGGATGGATTTCCTACAATGAGCAGTTCTTC
CASSPPTTTGWISYNEQFF
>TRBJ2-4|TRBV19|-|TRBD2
TGTGCCAGTAGTGACGAATTACTAGCGGCCCCAAGGGAAGCCATTCAGTACTTC
CASSDELLAAPREAIQYF
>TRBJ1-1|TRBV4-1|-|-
TGCGCCAGCGCCATCGGCAGGGGTACTGAAGCTTTCTTT
CASAIGRGTEAFF
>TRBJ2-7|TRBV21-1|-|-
TGTGCCAGCAGCAAAGCGAGGAGGGGGCGGTACGAGCAGTACTTC
CASSKARRGRYEQYF
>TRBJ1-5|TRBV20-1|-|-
TGCAGTGCTGCTCAGGGTTCGTCCCGGCATTTT
CSAAQGSSRHF
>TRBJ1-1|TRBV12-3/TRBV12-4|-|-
TGTGCCAGCTCCTTAGGGGGGGAATTTGAAGCTTTCTTT
CASSLGGEFEAFF
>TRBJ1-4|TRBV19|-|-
TGTGCCAGTAGTACTACAGGGTCTAATGAAAAACTGTTTTTT
CASSTTGSNEKLFF
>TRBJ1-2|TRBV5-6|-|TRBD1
TGTGCCAGCAACACCGGGCGGGACAGGGGAGGCTACACCTTC
CASNTGRDRGGYTF
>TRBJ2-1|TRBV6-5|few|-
TGTGCCAGCCTCCGTCAGGTTGAGCAGTTCTTC
CASLRQVEQFF
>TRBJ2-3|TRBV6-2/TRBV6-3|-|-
TGTGCCAGCAGTTACCGACTAAGCACAGATACGCAGTATTTT
CASSYRLSTDTQYF
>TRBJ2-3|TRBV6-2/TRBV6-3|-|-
TGTGCCAGCAGTTACGCGGGGGCCCTCACAGATACGCAGTATTTT
CASSYAGALTDTQYF
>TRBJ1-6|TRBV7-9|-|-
TGTGCCAGCAGCCCGACGGGACACCTCGGTAATTCACCCCTCCACTTT
CASSPTGHLGNSPLHF
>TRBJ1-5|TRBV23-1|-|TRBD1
TGCGCCAGCAGTCAAATCCGGGACAGGGACAATCAGCCCCAGCATTTT
CASSQIRDRDNQPQHF
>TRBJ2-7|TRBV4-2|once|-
TGTGCCAGCAGCCAAGAGGCTCAATCTGGGCAGTACTTC
CASSQEAQSGQYF
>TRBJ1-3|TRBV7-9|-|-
TGTGCCAGCAGCTTCGGGGGATCTGGAAACACCATATATTTT
CASSFGGSGNTIYF
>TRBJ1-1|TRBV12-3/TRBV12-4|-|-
TGTGCCAGCAGTTTCACGAATCGGGCTGAAGCTTTCTTT
CASSFTNRAEAFF
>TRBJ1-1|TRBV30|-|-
TGTGCCTGGAACCCCGACCTACGGGGCACTGAAGCTTTCTTT
CAWNPDLRGTEAFF
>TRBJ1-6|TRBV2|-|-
TGTGCCAGCATAGGAAACAGGGAGAATTCACCCCTCCACTTT
CASIGNRENSPLHF
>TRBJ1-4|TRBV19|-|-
TGTGCCAGTAGTACGACAGTTAATAATGAAAAACTGTTTTTT
CASSTTVNNEKLFF
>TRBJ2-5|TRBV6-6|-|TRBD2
TGTGCCAGCAGAGCGGGGGCCCTCCAAGAGACCCAGTACTTC
CASRAGALQETQYF
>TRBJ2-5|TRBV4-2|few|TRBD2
TGTGCCAGCAGCCAAGGCCTAGCGGGGGAAGAGACCCAGTACTTC
CASSQGLAGEETQYF
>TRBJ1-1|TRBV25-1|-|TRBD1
TGTGCCAGCAGTACGGGGGACAGGGGGCAACGGTTCACTGAAGCTTTCTTT
CASSTGDRGQRFTEAFF
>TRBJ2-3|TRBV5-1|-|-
TGCGCCAGCAGCTTACAGGAAAGCACAGATACGCAGTATTTT
CASSLQESTDTQYF
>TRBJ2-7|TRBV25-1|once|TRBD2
TGTGCCAGCAGTCTTACAACTAGCGGCTCCTACGAGCAGTACTTC
CASSLTTSGSYEQYF
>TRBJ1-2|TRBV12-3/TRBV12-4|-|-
TGTGCCAGCAGTTGGGGGGTTGGGGGCTACACCTTC
CASSWGVGGYTF
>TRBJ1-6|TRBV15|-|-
TGTGCCACCTCTGAGGGATACTATAATTCACCCCTCCACTTT
CATSEGYYNSPLHF
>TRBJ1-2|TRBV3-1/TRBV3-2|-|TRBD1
TGTGCCAGCAGCCAAGGTGGGACAGGTAACGGAGTCTATGGCTACACCTTC
CASSQGGTGNGVYGYTF
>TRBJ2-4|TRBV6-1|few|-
TGTGCCAGCAGTGAAGCGATAGTGGCAGGGGATACCAAAAACATTCAGTACTTC
CASSEAIVAGDTKNIQYF
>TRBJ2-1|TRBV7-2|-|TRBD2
TGTGCCAGCAGCTTTGGACTAGCGGGGGGAGTCTACAATGAGCAGTTCTTC
CASSFGLAGGVYNEQFF
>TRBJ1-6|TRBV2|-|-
TGTGCCAGCAGTGAGGACAGCAGTCTTCCATCACCCCTCCACTTT
CASSEDSSLPSPLHF
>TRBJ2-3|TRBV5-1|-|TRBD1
TGCGCCAGCAGCTTGGAGGGGACAGGGGGCGCAGATACGCAGTATTTT
CASSLEGTGGADTQYF
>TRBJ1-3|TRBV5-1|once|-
TGCGCCAGCAGCTTGGTGTCAGGCCCTGGAAACACCATATATTTT
CASSLVSGPGNTIYF